This TCR beta chain emerged from a study of blood T cell repertoires in COVID-19 (dated by TCRdb to about 2020). In the study overall: Collaborator samples came from the United States, Italy and Spain and covered acute and convalescent phases of COVID-19. The prospective study material was composed of cDNA or gDNA derived from T cells, B-cell-depleted T cells, or PBMCs. The repertoires were made available in a free public database intended to serve as a resource for research on the immune response to SARS-CoV-2. The sample metadata nearly always contained a de-identified subject ID, COVID-19 status, age in years and sex. Samples were obtained from the ongoing ImmuneRACE study (first 160 participants) and from approximately 1,200 subjects provided by 6 global collaborators. Subjects who had been exposed to COVID-19, were actively infected with it, or had recovered from it provided the deeply sampled blood TCRbeta repertoires that made up the dataset. Where HLA class I and class II types were available, the types were taken from metadata supplied by the sample provider, not from assay-based typing.

Each collaborating institution followed its own protocols to collect whole blood in K2EDTA tubes. For TCRbeta analysis, collaborator samples were shipped as frozen whole blood, as isolated PBMCs, or as DNA extracted from either sample type. The immunoSEQ Assay, a bias-controlled multiplex PCR, was used to amplify TCRbeta CDR3 regions from genomic DNA. The original methods were these. The number of nucleated cells in each sample was estimated from the amplification of reference gene primers within the assay. To quantify the absolute abundance of each unique TCRbeta CDR3 rearrangement, sequence reads were collapsed and filtered. For each sample, productive Simpson clonality was calculated as the square root of Simpson's diversity index over productive rearrangements. Held by TCRdb, this immuneACCESS table contains in-frame sequences only and omits some clones. Under half of the omission traces to an unresolved V gene where checked; the cause of the rest is unknown. D and trimming come from the DNA, and the V and J calls and clone size come from that table. In all, the sample holds around 110,000 clones, and approximately 90% of those were seen once. The ten most abundant clones make up under 7% of the sample.

Trimming leaves V shorter by 0 bases and J shorter by 4 bases, with the junction holding 3 bases beyond the gene matches. Including cysteine and phenylalanine, the CDR3 has 16 amino acids. Only CDR3 DNA remains: 48 bases, in frame from the first base. CDR1 and CDR2 are read off the germline V gene (reference sequence) as SGHNT and YYREEE. Concerning this clone itself: It has no known antigen specificity. No base qualities exist here, and no much larger clone lies one base off it.

Study-wide findings and limitations: The amount of clinical and demographic metadata varied by source and participant and was provided uncurated.

Sequenced sample: peripheral blood. This clonotype was sampled from a man aged 50 or older with active or convalescent COVID-19. The chain uses TRBV5-4 and TRBJ2-1, with TRBD2 matching 11 junction bases. Read as DNA, the sequence is TGTGCCAGCAGCTTGGGATCTAGCGGGGGGTACAATGAGCAGTTCTTC. This is translated as CASSLGSSGGYNEQFF. The reference TRBV5-4 and TRBJ2-1 proteins fill in what lies around the CDR3, so the full variable domain reads ETGVTQSPTHLIKTRGQQVTLRCSSQSGHNTVSWYQQALGQGPQFIFQYYREEENGRGNFPPRFSGLQFPNYSSELNVNALELDDSALYLCASSLGSSGGYNEQFFGPGTRLTVL.